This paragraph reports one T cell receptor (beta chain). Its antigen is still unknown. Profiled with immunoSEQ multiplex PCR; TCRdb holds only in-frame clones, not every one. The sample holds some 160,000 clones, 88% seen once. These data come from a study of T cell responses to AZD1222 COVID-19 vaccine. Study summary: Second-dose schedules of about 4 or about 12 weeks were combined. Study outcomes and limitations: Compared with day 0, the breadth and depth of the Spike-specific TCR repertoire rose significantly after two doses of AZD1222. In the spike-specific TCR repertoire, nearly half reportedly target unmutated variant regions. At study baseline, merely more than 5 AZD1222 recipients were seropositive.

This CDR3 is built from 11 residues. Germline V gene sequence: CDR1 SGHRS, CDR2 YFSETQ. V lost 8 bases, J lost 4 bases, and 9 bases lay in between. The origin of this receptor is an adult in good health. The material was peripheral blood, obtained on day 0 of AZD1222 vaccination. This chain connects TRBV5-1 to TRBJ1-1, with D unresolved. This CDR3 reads CASRWGTEAFF. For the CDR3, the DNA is TGCGCCAGTCGATGGGGCACTGAAGCTTTCTTT. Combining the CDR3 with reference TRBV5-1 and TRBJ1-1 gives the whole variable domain KAGVTQTPRYLIKTRGQQVTLSCSPISGHRSVSWYQQTPGQGLQFLFEYFSETQRNKGNFPGRFSGRQFSNSRSEMNVSTLELGDSALYLCASRWGTEAFFGQGTRLTVV.